The clone carrying this T cell receptor beta chain was seen once. PCR amplification relied on 60 Vbeta primers (plus 13 Jbeta primers). Data came from immunoSEQ multiplex PCR; TCRdb stores just in-frame clones and leaves some out. The table records about 180,000 clones, around four fifths of them present only once. The data were taken from a study of cytomegalovirus exposure and HLA in healthy donors. Germline V gene data show CDR1 as SGHNT and CDR2 as YYREEE (reference sequence). The germline V and J ends were trimmed by 5 bases and 4 bases, with 22 bases remaining between them. The CDR3 length is 18 residues.

The chain combines TRBV5-4 with TRBJ2-6; D possibly corresponds to TRBD2 (7 bases). This sequence was found in a woman under 40 in good health and CMV-seronegative. The sample was PBMCs. CDR3 protein: CASRILGGLVGGANVLTF. DNA for the CDR3: TGTGCCAGCAGAATCCTCGGGGGGCTAGTGGGAGGGGCCAACGTCCTGACTTTC.